The present entry profiles one TCR beta chain with its context. TCRdb processed the 5' RACE reads again and assigns one entry to each CDR3 protein, with no DNA. Here the sample table reports 150,000 to 200,000 distinct CDR3 sequences. The data derive from a study of monozygotic twins with inflammatory bowel disease. The V gene's germline CDR1 is KGHSH and CDR2 LQKENI. This CDR3 is 13 amino acids long. The sequenced sample consisted of blood. The chain employs TRBV18 and TRBJ2-1. The TCR originated in a human donor with ulcerative colitis or Crohn's disease, or a healthy co-twin of an affected twin (not recorded which). This CDR3 is CASSPGTLSMEFF.